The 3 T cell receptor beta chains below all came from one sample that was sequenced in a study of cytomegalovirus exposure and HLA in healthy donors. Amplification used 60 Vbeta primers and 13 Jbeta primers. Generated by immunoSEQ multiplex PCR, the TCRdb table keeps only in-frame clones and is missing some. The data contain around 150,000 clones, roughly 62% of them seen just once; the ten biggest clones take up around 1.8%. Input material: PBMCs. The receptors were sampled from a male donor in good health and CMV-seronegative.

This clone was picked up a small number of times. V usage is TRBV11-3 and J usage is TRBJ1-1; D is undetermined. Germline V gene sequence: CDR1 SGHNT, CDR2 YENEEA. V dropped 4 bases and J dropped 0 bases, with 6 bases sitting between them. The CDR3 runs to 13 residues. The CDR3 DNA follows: TGTGCCAGCAGCTCAGGATTGAACACTGAAGCTTTCTTT. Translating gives CASSSGLNTEAFF.

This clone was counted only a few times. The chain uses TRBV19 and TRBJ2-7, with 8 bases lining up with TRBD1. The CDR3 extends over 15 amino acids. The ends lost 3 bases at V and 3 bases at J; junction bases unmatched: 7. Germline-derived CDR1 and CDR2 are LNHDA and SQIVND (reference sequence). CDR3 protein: CASSILRQGRYEQYF. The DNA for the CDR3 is TGTGCCAGTAGTATTTTGAGACAGGGGCGCTACGAGCAGTACTTC.

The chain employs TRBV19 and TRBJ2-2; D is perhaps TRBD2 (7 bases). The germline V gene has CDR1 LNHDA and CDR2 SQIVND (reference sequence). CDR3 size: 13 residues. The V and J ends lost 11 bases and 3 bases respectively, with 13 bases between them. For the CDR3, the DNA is TGTGCCGGGGGGGGCAGATACACCGGGGAGCTGTTTTTT. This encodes CAGGGRYTGELFF.